These T cell receptor beta chains were read from a single sample in a study of cytomegalovirus exposure and HLA in healthy donors. Assay: immunoSEQ multiplex PCR; the TCRdb copy retains only in-frame clones and omits some. Of about 150,000 clones listed, around 87% are singletons. Source material: PBMCs. The receptors stem from a woman in her thirties in good health and CMV-seronegative. The CDR3 runs from the conserved cysteine through the conserved F or W. The D gene is left open where the match is weak. A row's size may be missing; if present it is once, few, many or a size class.

>TRBV11-2|TRBJ2-1|NA|NA
TGTGCCAGCAGTCCCTTTAGCGGAGACTACAATGAGCAGTTCTTC
CASSPFSGDYNEQFF
>TRBV28|TRBJ1-5|NA|NA
TGTGCCAGCAGACCGTGGGGGGGCAATCAGCCCCAGCATTTT
CASRPWGGNQPQHF
>TRBV7-9|TRBJ2-7|NA|NA
TGTGCCAGCAGCTCGACACGACACGAGCAGTACTTC
CASSSTRHEQYF
>TRBV9|TRBJ2-2|TRBD1|NA
TGTGCCAGCAGCGCCTCAGGACAGGGCGGGGAGCTGTTTTTT
CASSASGQGGELFF
>TRBV29-1|TRBJ2-7|NA|NA
TGCAGCGTCCGGGCCGGGGAGGAGTACTTC
CSVRAGEEYF
>TRBV7-9|TRBJ2-7|NA|NA
TGTGCCAGCAGCCCCCCGTTTGGCAGGGCGCAGGACGAGCAGTACTTC
CASSPPFGRAQDEQYF
>TRBV6-1|TRBJ2-7|NA|NA
TGTGCCAGCAGTGAAATGTTCAGGGCCTCCTACGAGCAGTACTTC
CASSEMFRASYEQYF
>TRBV6-1|TRBJ1-6|TRBD1|once
TGTGCCAGCCTTAGGCGGGACAGGGCTAATTCACCCCTCCACTTT
CASLRRDRANSPLHF
>TRBV6-6|TRBJ1-1|TRBD1|NA
TGTGCCAGCAGTCTCAACCTTGACAGGGTGGCTTTCTTT
CASSLNLDRVAFF
>TRBV10-3|TRBJ2-5|TRBD1|NA
TGTGCCATCACCCCGGGACAGGGGGGCCAAGAGACCCAGTACTTC
CAITPGQGGQETQYF
>TRBV7-2|TRBJ2-1|TRBD2|NA
TGTGCCAGCAGCTTAAGAGGGCTAGCGGGGGAGAATGAGCAGTTCTTC
CASSLRGLAGENEQFF
>TRBV4-1|TRBJ2-7|TRBD1|NA
TGCGCCAGCAGCTCCCCCGGGACAGTGCCCTACGAGCAGTACTTC
CASSSPGTVPYEQYF
>TRBV18|TRBJ2-7|NA|NA
TGTGCCAGCTCACCGTCGACAGGGAGGAAAGGCTACGAGCAGTACTTC
CASSPSTGRKGYEQYF